These 8 T cell receptor beta chains share one sample of origin, sequenced in a study of blood T cell repertoires in COVID-19. Produced via immunoSEQ multiplex PCR; TCRdb's table is partial and in-frame only. The sample consists of fewer than 200,000 clones, roughly 85% of them appearing once. Specimen: peripheral blood. Receptor source: a woman in her 70s with acute or convalescent COVID-19.

J is TRBJ2-7 and V is TRBV18, with D perhaps matching TRBD2 (5 bases). This CDR3 comprises 15 residues. Trimming removed 3 bases from V and 6 bases from J, with 18 bases in between. Germline CDR1 KGHSH, CDR2 LQKENI. The CDR3 sequence: CASSPTPPSGVEQYF. CDR3 bases: TGTGCCAGCTCACCGACACCTCCAAGCGGAGTCGAGCAGTACTTC.

The gene calls are TRBV7-8 and TRBJ2-2; maybe TRBD1 (5 bases). Looked up from germline, CDR1 is SGHVS and CDR2 is FQNEAQ. The CDR3 spans 13 residues. The germline V and J ends were trimmed by 9 bases and 1 base, with 9 bases remaining between them. The CDR3 DNA follows: TGTGCCAGACAGGATCTGAACACCGGGGAGCTGTTTTTT. Its protein product is CARQDLNTGELFF.

The V gene is TRBV2, the J gene TRBJ1-3; unclear D gene. CDR3 size: 16 residues. The V gene lost 2 bases and the J gene lost 1 base, with 12 bases spanning the gap. The germline V gene has CDR1 SNHLY and CDR2 FYNNEI. The CDR3: CASSELTASSGNTIYF. The CDR3 DNA follows: TGTGCCAGCAGTGAACTAACAGCCTCTTCTGGAAACACCATATATTTT.

The rearrangement joins TRBV19 to TRBJ2-6; D remains unclear. V dropped 4 bases and J dropped 0 bases, with 4 bases sitting between them. This CDR3 comprises 14 residues. Germline assignment: CDR1 LNHDA and CDR2 SQIVND (reference sequence). CDR3 nucleotides: TGTGCCAGTAGTACTAGCTCTGGGGCCAACGTCCTGACTTTC. Translated, it gives CASSTSSGANVLTF. The full variable domain, in which reference TRBV19 and TRBJ2-6 provide the parts outside the CDR3, is DGGITQSPKYLFRKEGQNVTLSCEQNLNHDAMYWYRQDPGQGLRLIYYSQIVNDFQKGDIAEGYSVSREKKESFPLTVTSAQKNPTAFYLCASSTSSGANVLTFGAGSRLTVL.

The genes are TRBV2 and TRBJ1-2; TRBD1 matches at 8 bases. The CDR3 totals 14 residues. The V segment lost 10 bases and the J segment 4 bases; nucleotides outside the gene matches: 11. CDR1 and CDR2 (germline): SNHLY, FYNNEI. CDR3 sequence (DNA): TGTGCCACCCAGGGGCAGGGGGCCTTCTATGGCTACACCTTC. Its translation is CATQGQGAFYGYTF. The whole variable domain, filled in from reference TRBV2 and TRBJ1-2, reads EPEVTQTPSHQVTQMGQEVILRCVPISNHLYFYWYRQILGQKVEFLVSFYNNEISEKSEIFDDQFSVERPDGSNFTLKIRSTKLEDSAMYFCATQGQGAFYGYTFGSGTRLTVV.

V is TRBV15 and J is TRBJ2-2, with 14 bases fitting TRBD2. Germline V lookup: CDR1 LNHNV, CDR2 YYDKDF (reference sequence). V lost 3 bases to trimming and J lost 5 bases; unmatched junction nucleotides: 2. This CDR3 comprises 16 residues. The CDR3 DNA is TGTGCCACCAGCAGGGGACTAGCGGGAGTAACCGGGGAGCTGTTTTTT. Amino acid sequence: CATSRGLAGVTGELFF.

The V and J genes are TRBV4-1 and TRBJ1-2; 7 positions agree with TRBD1. Germline CDR1 MGHRA, CDR2 YSYEKL. J gave up 4 bases and V 0 bases, and 5 bases lay outside the gene matches. This CDR3 region has 15 residues. This CDR3 is CASSQEEGAGYGYTF. The DNA of the CDR3 is TGCGCCAGCAGCCAAGAAGAGGGGGCAGGCTATGGCTACACCTTC.

The CDR3 reads CASSFNPGGNEQFF. The CDR3 DNA sequence: TGTGCCAGCAGCTTTAACCCCGGGGGTAATGAGCAGTTCTTC. The chain is built from TRBV5-6 and TRBJ2-1, with D maybe TRBD2 (6 bases). Trimming pared 2 bases from V and 7 bases from J, leaving 13 bases between. The CDR3 loop spans 14 amino acids. CDR1 is SGHDT and CDR2 is YYEEEE in the germline V gene.